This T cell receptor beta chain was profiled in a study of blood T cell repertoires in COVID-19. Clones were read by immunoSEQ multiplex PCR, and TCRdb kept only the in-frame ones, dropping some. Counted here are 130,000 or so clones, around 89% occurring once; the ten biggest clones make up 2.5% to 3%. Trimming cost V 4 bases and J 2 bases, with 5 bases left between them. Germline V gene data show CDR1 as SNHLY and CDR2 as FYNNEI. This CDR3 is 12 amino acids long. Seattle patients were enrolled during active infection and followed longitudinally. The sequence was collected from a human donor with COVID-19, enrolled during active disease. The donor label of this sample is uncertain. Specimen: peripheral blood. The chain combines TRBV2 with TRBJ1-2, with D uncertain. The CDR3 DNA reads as TGTGCCAGCAGTGGGGAGAACTATGGCTACACCTTC. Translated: CASSGENYGYTF.